A selection of T cell receptor beta chains follows, all from one sample in a study of Tregs in tolerant kidney transplant recipients. For these TCRs, the target antigens are not known. The table came from immunoSEQ multiplex PCR; TCRdb's copy has only in-frame clones and leaves some out. The table has roughly 4,000 clones, roughly 50% seen once. Sequencing used CD8+ T cells from blood cultured with allogeneic cells. The receptors originated from a human donor in good health. Both conserved end residues are part of each CDR3. A D gene is named only where the DNA matches it firmly. A row's size may be missing; if present it is once, few, many or a size class.

j_call: TRBJ1-2; d_call: TRBD1; v_call: TRBV29-1; clone_size: few; cdr3_nt: TGCAGCGTTGAAAATACAGGGGGCGCCTATGGCTACACCTTC; cdr3_aa: CSVENTGGAYGYTF
j_call: TRBJ2-7; d_call: TRBD2; v_call: TRBV7-8; clone_size: -; cdr3_nt: TGTGCCAGCAGCTTTCGGACTAGCGGCCACGAGCAGTACTTC; cdr3_aa: CASSFRTSGHEQYF
j_call: TRBJ2-7; d_call: -; v_call: TRBV4-1; clone_size: -; cdr3_nt: TGCGCCAGCAGCCTGGGAACTGATATCTACGAGCAGTACTTC; cdr3_aa: CASSLGTDIYEQYF
j_call: TRBJ2-1; d_call: TRBD2; v_call: TRBV2; clone_size: -; cdr3_nt: TGTGCCAGCATTGGGACTAGCGGGTTGAGCTCCTACAATGAGCAGTTCTTC; cdr3_aa: CASIGTSGLSSYNEQFF
j_call: TRBJ2-1; d_call: -; v_call: TRBV21-1; clone_size: -; cdr3_nt: -; cdr3_aa: CASSNWVGRGSNEQFF
j_call: TRBJ2-7; d_call: TRBD2; v_call: TRBV6-6; clone_size: few; cdr3_nt: TGTGCCAGCAGGGTTTCAGCGGGGTCGGCCTACGAGCAGTACTTC; cdr3_aa: CASRVSAGSAYEQYF
j_call: TRBJ2-7; d_call: TRBD1; v_call: TRBV4-1; clone_size: few; cdr3_nt: TGCGCCAGCAGCCCTGGACAGGGGGTCTACGAGCAGTACTTC; cdr3_aa: CASSPGQGVYEQYF
j_call: TRBJ2-1; d_call: -; v_call: TRBV13; clone_size: -; cdr3_nt: TGTGCCAGCAGCTCCTCCTATGCTGAGCAGTTCTTC; cdr3_aa: CASSSSYAEQFF
j_call: TRBJ2-6; d_call: -; v_call: TRBV5-6; clone_size: few; cdr3_nt: TGTGCCAGCAGCTTGAGTTCGGCAGCTATGACGCCTGGGGCCAACGTCCTGACTTTC; cdr3_aa: CASSLSSAAMTPGANVLTF
j_call: TRBJ2-3; d_call: TRBD2; v_call: TRBV7-9; clone_size: -; cdr3_nt: TGTGCCAGCAGCTTGGGACTAGCGGGGGGGAGCACAGATACGCAGTATTTT; cdr3_aa: CASSLGLAGGSTDTQYF
j_call: TRBJ1-3; d_call: TRBD1; v_call: TRBV4-1; clone_size: -; cdr3_nt: TGCGCCAGCAGCCTAAGGGGTCCGGGACAGGGTTTCTCTGGAAACACCATATATTTT; cdr3_aa: CASSLRGPGQGFSGNTIYF
j_call: TRBJ2-5; d_call: -; v_call: TRBV15; clone_size: -; cdr3_nt: TGTGCCACCAGCAGGGCGACTGATTGGGGGGAGACCCAGTACTTC; cdr3_aa: CATSRATDWGETQYF
j_call: TRBJ2-7; d_call: TRBD1; v_call: TRBV29-1; clone_size: few; cdr3_nt: TGCAGCGGGGGGACAGACTCCTACGAGCAGTACTTC; cdr3_aa: CSGGTDSYEQYF
j_call: TRBJ2-3; d_call: TRBD2; v_call: TRBV27; clone_size: -; cdr3_nt: TGTGCCAGCAGTTTCCTACTAGCGGGGGGGCCAGGAGATACGCAGTATTTT; cdr3_aa: CASSFLLAGGPGDTQYF
j_call: TRBJ1-1; d_call: -; v_call: TRBV9; clone_size: -; cdr3_nt: TGTGCCAGCAGCGTAGATCCTTTATTTGGAGGCCCTCTTGAAGCTTTCTTT; cdr3_aa: CASSVDPLFGGPLEAFF
j_call: TRBJ1-1; d_call: -; v_call: TRBV4-2; clone_size: -; cdr3_nt: TGTGCCAGCAGCCAAGATTGGGGGGATTACACTGAAGCTTTCTTT; cdr3_aa: CASSQDWGDYTEAFF
j_call: TRBJ2-1; d_call: TRBD2; v_call: TRBV10-3; clone_size: -; cdr3_nt: TGTGCCATCAGTGAGGGACTAGCGGGGGCTTCAACACCCTACAATGAGCAGTTCTTC; cdr3_aa: CAISEGLAGASTPYNEQFF
j_call: TRBJ2-3; d_call: -; v_call: TRBV27; clone_size: few; cdr3_nt: TGTGCCAGCAGCCCCGGGACCACGGGTTATACGCAGTATTTT; cdr3_aa: CASSPGTTGYTQYF
j_call: TRBJ2-2; d_call: -; v_call: TRBV9; clone_size: -; cdr3_nt: TGTGCCAGCAGCGTAGACGGCAACACCGGGGAGCTGCTTTTT; cdr3_aa: CASSVDGNTGELLF
j_call: TRBJ1-3; d_call: TRBD1; v_call: TRBV27; clone_size: few; cdr3_nt: TGTGCCAGCAGTTCAGGGACAGGGCTCGGAAACACCATATATTTT; cdr3_aa: CASSSGTGLGNTIYF
j_call: TRBJ2-7; d_call: TRBD1; v_call: TRBV2; clone_size: -; cdr3_nt: TGTGCCAGCAGATGGGGACAGGTCACGTACGAGCAGTACTTC; cdr3_aa: CASRWGQVTYEQYF
j_call: TRBJ2-7; d_call: -; v_call: TRBV27; clone_size: -; cdr3_nt: TGTGCCAGCAGTTTTTCCCTGGCGTTAGCACGCTACGAGCAGTACTTC; cdr3_aa: CASSFSLALARYEQYF
j_call: TRBJ2-2; d_call: TRBD1; v_call: TRBV11-2; clone_size: -; cdr3_nt: TGTGCCAGCAGCTCCACCGGGACAGGGGGCCGTTGGGAGCTGTTTTTT; cdr3_aa: CASSSTGTGGRWELFF
j_call: TRBJ2-1; d_call: TRBD2; v_call: TRBV9; clone_size: -; cdr3_nt: TGTGCCAGCAGCGAGGGACTAGCGGGGGGGCCTTTTGATGAGCAGTTCTTC; cdr3_aa: CASSEGLAGGPFDEQFF
j_call: TRBJ2-7; d_call: TRBD2; v_call: TRBV6-5; clone_size: -; cdr3_nt: TGTGCCAGCAGTTTGACACTAGCGGGAGGGCCCCACGAGCAGTACTTC; cdr3_aa: CASSLTLAGGPHEQYF
j_call: TRBJ1-2; d_call: -; v_call: TRBV5-1; clone_size: few; cdr3_nt: TGCGCCAGCAGCTTGGTGGGGGGCTACACCCCGGAATACTATGGCTACACCTTC; cdr3_aa: CASSLVGGYTPEYYGYTF
j_call: TRBJ2-1; d_call: -; v_call: TRBV6-5; clone_size: few; cdr3_nt: TGTGCCAGCAGTGAAGGACAGTCCAATGAGCAGTTCTTC; cdr3_aa: CASSEGQSNEQFF
j_call: TRBJ2-7; d_call: -; v_call: TRBV29-1; clone_size: few; cdr3_nt: TGCAGCGTTTATGGGGGGAGCTCCTACGAGCAGTACTTC; cdr3_aa: CSVYGGSSYEQYF
j_call: TRBJ2-1; d_call: -; v_call: TRBV5-4; clone_size: -; cdr3_nt: TGTGCCAGCTCAAGTTGGGCTGAGCAGTTCTTC; cdr3_aa: CASSSWAEQFF
j_call: TRBJ2-7; d_call: -; v_call: TRBV14; clone_size: -; cdr3_nt: TGTGCCAGCAGCGTGGGTCAGGGGCCTCCCTACGAGCAGTACTTC; cdr3_aa: CASSVGQGPPYEQYF
j_call: TRBJ2-7; d_call: TRBD1; v_call: TRBV30; clone_size: once; cdr3_nt: TGTGCCTGGAGCTGGGGGACAGGGGCCTACGAGCAGTACTTC; cdr3_aa: CAWSWGTGAYEQYF
j_call: TRBJ2-1; d_call: -; v_call: TRBV19; clone_size: once; cdr3_nt: TGTGCCAGCCCCGAGGCGGGTAGGTACAATGAGCAGTTCTTC; cdr3_aa: CASPEAGRYNEQFF
j_call: TRBJ2-2; d_call: TRBD2; v_call: TRBV6-5; clone_size: few; cdr3_nt: TGTGCCAGCAGTTACTCGACTAGCGGGAAGGTGGAGCTGTTTTTT; cdr3_aa: CASSYSTSGKVELFF
j_call: TRBJ1-5; d_call: -; v_call: TRBV6-5; clone_size: -; cdr3_nt: TGTGCCAGCAGTTACTCGGAAGGGATTCAGCCCCAGCATTTT; cdr3_aa: CASSYSEGIQPQHF
j_call: TRBJ2-7; d_call: -; v_call: TRBV5-1; clone_size: -; cdr3_nt: TGCGCCAGCAGCTTGGAGCCGGCCGCGGTCTACGAGCAGTACTTC; cdr3_aa: CASSLEPAAVYEQYF
j_call: TRBJ2-5; d_call: TRBD2; v_call: TRBV4-2; clone_size: -; cdr3_nt: TGTGCCAGCATTGGGGGGGACGGGGCCCAGTACTTC; cdr3_aa: CASIGGDGAQYF
j_call: TRBJ1-1; d_call: -; v_call: TRBV11-3; clone_size: -; cdr3_nt: TGTGCCAGCAGCTTATTTGCTGAAGCTTTCTTT; cdr3_aa: CASSLFAEAFF
j_call: TRBJ2-7; d_call: -; v_call: TRBV7-6; clone_size: few; cdr3_nt: TGTGCCAGCAGCTTAGGGGAGGACTCCTACGAGCAGTACTTC; cdr3_aa: CASSLGEDSYEQYF
j_call: TRBJ1-1; d_call: -; v_call: TRBV20-1; clone_size: few; cdr3_nt: TGCAGTGCTAGAGATCTTAGAGGAGCTTTCTTT; cdr3_aa: CSARDLRGAFF
j_call: TRBJ2-7; d_call: TRBD1; v_call: TRBV27; clone_size: once; cdr3_nt: TGTGCCAGCAGTTGGACAGGACCTATCAGCTCCTACGAGCAGTACTTC; cdr3_aa: CASSWTGPISSYEQYF
j_call: TRBJ2-3; d_call: -; v_call: TRBV5-1; clone_size: -; cdr3_nt: TGCGCCAGCAGCTTGGCAGTCGGCACAGATACGCAGTATTTT; cdr3_aa: CASSLAVGTDTQYF
j_call: TRBJ1-1; d_call: TRBD1; v_call: TRBV19; clone_size: -; cdr3_nt: TGTGCCAGTAGTAGCAGGGGGCGACCTGAAGCTTTCTTT; cdr3_aa: CASSSRGRPEAFF
j_call: TRBJ2-6; d_call: -; v_call: TRBV7-9; clone_size: few; cdr3_nt: TGTGCCAGCAGCTTGCGGAGCTCTGGGGCCAACGTCCTGACTTTC; cdr3_aa: CASSLRSSGANVLTF
j_call: TRBJ1-2; d_call: -; v_call: TRBV13; clone_size: -; cdr3_nt: TGTGCCAGCAGCGCCGGACACCCGGGGGGCTACACCTTC; cdr3_aa: CASSAGHPGGYTF
j_call: TRBJ1-6; d_call: -; v_call: TRBV19; clone_size: -; cdr3_nt: TGTGCCAGTAGTCCACAGGGTTATTTGAATAATTCACCCCTCCACTTT; cdr3_aa: CASSPQGYLNNSPLHF
j_call: TRBJ1-2; d_call: -; v_call: TRBV11-3; clone_size: -; cdr3_nt: TGTGCCAGCAAATATTCTGGCTACACCTTC; cdr3_aa: CASKYSGYTF
j_call: TRBJ2-5; d_call: -; v_call: TRBV19; clone_size: -; cdr3_nt: TGTGCCAGTAGTCCGGAGGCCCCGTACCAAGAGACCCAGTACTTC; cdr3_aa: CASSPEAPYQETQYF
j_call: TRBJ1-1; d_call: -; v_call: TRBV4-1; clone_size: large; cdr3_nt: TGCGCCAGCAGCCAAAGTCCAACGGAAGCTTTCTTT; cdr3_aa: CASSQSPTEAFF
j_call: TRBJ2-1; d_call: -; v_call: TRBV30; clone_size: -; cdr3_nt: TGTGCCTGGAGAGGGGCGGGGAGCTCCTACAATGAGCAGTTCTTC; cdr3_aa: CAWRGAGSSYNEQFF
j_call: TRBJ2-3; d_call: TRBD2; v_call: TRBV5-6; clone_size: -; cdr3_nt: TGTGCCAGCAGCGCCGGGACTAGCGGGGGGGATACGCAGTATTTT; cdr3_aa: CASSAGTSGGDTQYF
j_call: TRBJ1-1; d_call: -; v_call: TRBV6-1; clone_size: -; cdr3_nt: TGTACCAGCAGTGAAGATGACGGCACTGAAGCTTTCTTT; cdr3_aa: CTSSEDDGTEAFF
j_call: TRBJ2-1; d_call: -; v_call: TRBV27; clone_size: -; cdr3_nt: TGTGCCAGCAGTTTTAACCCCAAGGCCTACAATGAGCAGTTCTTC; cdr3_aa: CASSFNPKAYNEQFF
j_call: TRBJ2-3; d_call: -; v_call: TRBV4-1; clone_size: once; cdr3_nt: TGCGCCAGCAGCTCCCGACAGAACGCGCAGTATTTT; cdr3_aa: CASSSRQNAQYF
j_call: TRBJ1-5; d_call: -; v_call: TRBV7-8; clone_size: -; cdr3_nt: TGTGCCAGCAGCCTTACCCAGGGTCGCAATCAGCCCCAGCATTTT; cdr3_aa: CASSLTQGRNQPQHF
j_call: TRBJ1-3; d_call: TRBD1; v_call: TRBV11-3; clone_size: -; cdr3_nt: TGTGCCAGCAGCGAAACAGGGGGCGGTGGAAACACCATATATTTT; cdr3_aa: CASSETGGGGNTIYF
j_call: TRBJ2-7; d_call: TRBD1; v_call: TRBV13; clone_size: few; cdr3_nt: TGTGCCAGCAGACCGACAGGGTTCTCCTACGAGCAGTACTTC; cdr3_aa: CASRPTGFSYEQYF